Presented here are 25 T cell receptor beta chains from one specimen sequenced in a study of cytomegalovirus exposure and HLA in healthy donors. 60 Vbeta and 13 Jbeta primers were used in PCR. The table came from immunoSEQ multiplex PCR; TCRdb's copy has only in-frame clones and leaves some out. The profile covers some 130,000 clones, with approximately 81% appearing a single time and approximately 7% taken by the ten largest. Sequencing used PBMCs. The receptors shown here come from a male donor in good health and CMV-seronegative.

The chain is built from TRBV7-6 and TRBJ2-5, with TRBD1 matching over 7 bases. Germline V gene data show CDR1 as SGHVS and CDR2 as FNYEAQ. Germline trimming cut 3 bases from V and 5 bases from J; bases unmatched to any gene: 6. The CDR3 is made up of 14 amino acids. The CDR3 loop reads CASSLAGGFETQYF. CDR3 in DNA: TGTGCCAGCAGCTTGGCAGGGGGTTTCGAGACCCAGTACTTC.

V is TRBV9 and J is TRBJ1-5, with D possibly matching TRBD1 (5 bases). With 2 bases removed from V and 6 bases from J, the gap between germline ends came to 12 bases. CDR3 length: 14 amino acids. The germline V gene encodes CDR1 SGDLS and CDR2 YYNGEE. The CDR3, as DNA: TGTGCCAGCAGCGTGGACATTAGTGGTCAGCCCCAGCATTTT. It is translated as CASSVDISGQPQHF.

A word on this clone: A junction boundary mismatches the germline segment, possibly from a read error. The chain recombines TRBV7-9 with TRBJ2-1; 7 nucleotides line up with TRBD1. Germline V lookup: CDR1 SEHNR, CDR2 FQNEAQ (reference sequence). The CDR3 runs to 16 residues. Here the CDR3 DNA reads TGTTCCAGCAGCTTAGTCTGGGACAGTGACTACAATGAGCAGTTCTTC. Residues: CSSSLVWDSDYNEQFF. Full variable domain (outside the CDR3, taken from reference TRBV7-9 and TRBJ2-1): DTGVSQNPRHKITKRGQNVTFRCDPISEHNRLYWYRQTLGQGPEFLTYFQNEAQLEKSRLLSDRFSAERPKGSFSTLEIQRTEQGDSAMYLCSSSLVWDSDYNEQFFGPGTRLTVL.

The chain combines TRBV18 with TRBJ1-5; 7 bases agree with TRBD1. This CDR3 comprises 14 residues. The junction had 3 bases not matched to a gene; V was cut back by 3 bases and J by 4 bases. The germline V gene has CDR1 KGHSH and CDR2 LQKENI. CDR3: CASSPQTGNQPQHF. The CDR3 coding sequence is TGTGCCAGCTCACCGCAGACAGGGAATCAGCCCCAGCATTTT. The entire variable domain, with the rest obtained from reference TRBV18 and TRBJ1-5, is as follows: NAGVMQNPRHLVRRRGQEARLRCSPMKGHSHVYWYRQLPEEGLKFMVYLQKENIIDESGMPKERFSAEFPKEGPSILRIQQVVRGDSAAYFCASSPQTGNQPQHFGDGTRLSIL.

The V call is TRBV5-4, the J call TRBJ2-7; 7 bases align to TRBD2. Trimming cost V 4 bases and J 0 bases; bases outside gene matches: 7. CDR3 length equals 15 residues. Germline V gene sequence: CDR1 SGHNT, CDR2 YYREEE (reference sequence). CDR3 region: CASSPRAGYSYEQYF. CDR3 coding DNA: TGTGCCAGCAGCCCGCGAGCGGGGTACTCCTACGAGCAGTACTTC.

DNA of the CDR3: TGCGCCAGCAGCCAACCAGGACTAGCGGGAACCACAGATACGCAGTATTTT. Residues: CASSQPGLAGTTDTQYF. The chain links TRBV4-1 to TRBJ2-3; 12 bases are a match to TRBD2. The germline gives CDR1 MGHRA, CDR2 YSYEKL. This CDR3 comprises 17 residues. Unmatched junction bases numbered 5, after V lost 2 bases and J lost 2 bases.

This clone was seen a few times. The gene calls are TRBV6-1 and TRBJ1-1, with TRBD1 matching 9 bases. Germline V gene sequence: CDR1 MNHNS, CDR2 SASEGT. After removal of 4 bases from V and 4 bases from J, the junction contained 4 bases not matched to a gene. The CDR3 is 14 residues long. The CDR3 DNA reads TGTGCCAGCAGTGGGGGACAGGGAGGCACTGAAGCTTTCTTT. Amino acid sequence: CASSGGQGGTEAFF.

This clone appeared once. The genes are TRBV30 and TRBJ2-7; tentative D call: TRBD2 (5 bases). The CDR3 has 14 amino acids. Trimming left V 2 bases short and J 0 bases short, with 11 bases between. The V gene's germline CDR1 is GTSNPN and CDR2 SVGIG (reference sequence). The CDR3 loop is CAWSTRGSSYEQYF. The CDR3 nucleotides are TGTGCCTGGAGTACAAGAGGGAGCTCCTACGAGCAGTACTTC.

V is TRBV5-1 and J is TRBJ2-3, with 9 nucleotides matching TRBD2. CDR1 is SGHRS, CDR2 YFSETQ, per germline. V trimming: 7 bases; J trimming: 2 bases; junction bases outside the gene matches: 14. This CDR3 is built from 17 residues. The CDR3 loop reads CASLPAGGQDFTDTQYF. The CDR3, as DNA: TGCGCCAGCTTACCAGCGGGGGGACAAGACTTCACAGATACGCAGTATTTT.

There are a few counts of this clone. The J gene is TRBJ2-7, the V gene TRBV7-9; 11 nucleotides agree with TRBD1. V was clipped by 5 bases and J by 2 bases; unmatched bases: 5. Germline loops: CDR1 SEHNR, CDR2 FQNEAQ (reference sequence). The CDR3 totals 15 residues. The CDR3 protein is CASSPQDRGPYEQYF. DNA for the CDR3: TGTGCCAGCAGCCCGCAGGACAGGGGGCCCTACGAGCAGTACTTC.

Only one count was recorded for this clone. The chain has TRBV28 and TRBJ2-7; TRBD1 aligns across 8 bases. From germline, CDR1 is MDHEN and CDR2 SYDVKM. V trimming: 6 bases; J trimming: 3 bases; junction bases outside the gene matches: 7. The CDR3 consists of 14 residues. The CDR3 is CASSSPGQVYEQYF. The CDR3 coding sequence is TGTGCCAGCAGCTCACCGGGACAGGTCTACGAGCAGTACTTC.

This chain links TRBV15 with TRBJ2-5; 7 bases are shared with TRBD2. Trimming took 0 bases from V and 5 from J; bases not matched to a gene: 9. The CDR3 loop spans 16 amino acids. Germline-derived CDR1 and CDR2 are LNHNV and YYDKDF (reference sequence). CDR3 nucleotides: TGTGCCACCAGCAGAGATCTGGCGGGAGTGGCGGAGACCCAGTACTTC. Its protein is CATSRDLAGVAETQYF. The variable domain in full, with the rest retrieved from reference TRBV15 and TRBJ2-5, is DAMVIQNPRYQVTQFGKPVTLSCSQTLNHNVMYWYQQKSSQAPKLLFHYYDKDFNNEADTPDNFQSRRPNTSFCFLDIRSPGLGDTAMYLCATSRDLAGVAETQYFGPGTRLLVL.

The V and J genes are TRBV7-2 and TRBJ2-7; 9 bases line up with TRBD1. The V gene's germline CDR1 is SGHTA and CDR2 FQGNSA. V dropped 1 base and J dropped 3; count of bases not matched to a gene: 4. This CDR3 has 15 amino acids. For the CDR3, the DNA is TGTGCCAGCAGCTTAGGGGGGGGACAGGGCTACGAGCAGTACTTC. Its translation: CASSLGGGQGYEQYF.

The CDR3 spells CASAGGRGFAEAFF. As DNA, the CDR3 is TGCGCCAGCGCCGGCGGGCGGGGGTTTGCTGAAGCTTTCTTT. The V and J genes are TRBV5-1 and TRBJ1-1, with TRBD1 as a possible D gene (5 bases). CDR3 length: 14 amino acids. Trimming cost V 7 bases and J 6 bases, with 19 bases left between them. CDR1 and CDR2 (germline): SGHRS, YFSETQ.

This clone was seen a few times. The CDR3 region has the DNA TGTGCCAGCAGTACCAGGAACACTGAAGCTTTCTTT. Protein sequence: CASSTRNTEAFF. The chain couples TRBV6-5 to TRBJ1-1; no clear D. Germline values: CDR1 MNHEY, CDR2 SVGAGI. The CDR3 is made up of 12 amino acids. V dropped 5 bases and J dropped 1 base, with 5 bases sitting between them.

The V and J genes are TRBV2 and TRBJ2-7, with TRBD1 as a possible D gene (6 bases). V lost 2 bases, J lost 0 bases, and 14 bases lay in between. The germline V gene encodes CDR1 SNHLY and CDR2 FYNNEI. There are 16 residues in the CDR3. The CDR3 sequence: CASSETGQGISYEQYF. In DNA form, the CDR3 reads TGTGCCAGCAGTGAAACGGGACAAGGGATCTCCTACGAGCAGTACTTC. Based on the CDR3 plus reference TRBV2 and TRBJ2-7, the full variable domain is EPEVTQTPSHQVTQMGQEVILRCVPISNHLYFYWYRQILGQKVEFLVSFYNNEISEKSEIFDDQFSVERPDGSNFTLKIRSTKLEDSAMYFCASSETGQGISYEQYFGPGTRLTVT.

This chain uses TRBV7-2 with TRBJ2-5, with 9 bases lining up with TRBD2. The CDR3 is made up of 14 amino acids. V was clipped by 5 bases and J by 0 bases; unmatched bases: 1. Germline V CDR1 and CDR2: SGHTA, FQGNSA. CDR3 amino acids: CASSRTSDQETQYF. The CDR3 bases are TGTGCCAGCAGCCGGACTAGCGACCAAGAGACCCAGTACTTC.

This clone was observed a few times. V usage is TRBV19 and J usage is TRBJ2-2; D is ambiguous. Germline V gene data show CDR1 as LNHDA and CDR2 as SQIVND (reference sequence). The length of the CDR3 is 13 residues. V was trimmed by 1 base and J by 3 bases, leaving 3 bases between them. This chain's CDR3 is CASSIADTGELFF. CDR3 bases: TGTGCCAGTAGTATAGCAGACACCGGGGAGCTGTTTTTT.

V is TRBV7-6 and J is TRBJ1-2; TRBD1 matches 8 bases. The CDR3 has 13 amino acids. V shed 5 bases, J shed 8 bases, and the junction held 7 bases outside the gene matches. Germline CDR1 reads SGHVS; CDR2 reads FNYEAQ. The CDR3: CASSLGQGDGYTF. For the CDR3, the DNA is TGTGCCAGCAGCCTAGGACAGGGAGACGGCTACACCTTC.

CDR3 sequence (DNA): TGTGCCAGCAGCTACGACAGGGGGCCTGGGGCCAACGTCCTGACTTTC. This translates into CASSYDRGPGANVLTF. The chain is built from TRBV5-6 and TRBJ2-6; 10 bases line up with TRBD1. The CDR3 covers 16 residues. The germline CDR1 and CDR2 sequences are SGHDT and YYEEEE. V dropped 3 bases and J dropped 2; count of bases not matched to a gene: 2.

The chain couples TRBV5-6 to TRBJ2-7; tentative D call: TRBD2 (6 bases). V dropped 4 bases and J dropped 2 bases, with 13 bases sitting between them. In germline, CDR1 is SGHDT, CDR2 YYEEEE. The CDR3 spans 14 residues. The CDR3 sequence: CASSGRTVTYEQYF. The CDR3 DNA reads as TGTGCCAGCAGCGGGAGGACGGTTACCTACGAGCAGTACTTC.

J is TRBJ2-5 and V is TRBV19; D is ambiguous. V shed 4 bases and J shed 4 bases, with 16 bases lying between them. The germline gives CDR1 LNHDA, CDR2 SQIVND (reference sequence). The CDR3 is 15 amino acids. The CDR3 DNA sequence: TGTGCCAGTAGTAAATCGAGGAGCGTAGGAGAGACCCAGTACTTC. Protein: CASSKSRSVGETQYF.

The V call is TRBV5-1, the J call TRBJ2-7; possibly TRBD2 for D (6 bases). CDR1 SGHRS and CDR2 YFSETQ come from the germline V gene. The V end lost 0 bases, the J end lost 3 bases, and 13 bases lay between the germline ends. CDR3 length: 15 residues. DNA of the CDR3: TGCGCCAGCAGCTTGGGTGCGGGGCAAGTCTACGAGCAGTACTTC. Translation: CASSLGAGQVYEQYF.

A single count supports this clone. The chain employs TRBV28 and TRBJ1-5; D possibly corresponds to TRBD1 (5 bases). Per the germline V gene, CDR1 is MDHEN and CDR2 is SYDVKM. The length of the CDR3 is 16 residues. V was shortened by 4 bases and J by 5 bases, with 18 bases between the two germline ends. The CDR3 spells CASSSSLQGTDQPQHF. Here the CDR3 DNA reads TGTGCCAGCAGTTCATCCCTTCAGGGAACGGATCAGCCCCAGCATTTT.

V is TRBV9 and J is TRBJ1-3; the D gene is possibly TRBD1 (5 bases). This CDR3 has 14 amino acids. The germline gives CDR1 SGDLS, CDR2 YYNGEE. The ends were cut back, 3 bases at V and 2 bases at J, with 9 bases in the middle. The CDR3 nucleotides read TGTGCCAGCAGCGGTCAGGGTACTGGAAACACCATATATTTT. This translates into CASSGQGTGNTIYF. The full variable domain, completed using reference TRBV9 and TRBJ1-3, is DSGVTQTPKHLITATGQRVTLRCSPRSGDLSVYWYQQSLDQGLQFLIQYYNGEERAKGNILERFSAQQFPDLHSELNLSSLELGDSALYFCASSGQGTGNTIYFGEGSWLTVV.